The clone carrying this TCR beta chain has just a few counts. Arm-PCR of CDR3 regions and iRepertoire HTBI primers were the basis on which TCR beta libraries were built. TCRdb reanalysed the multiplex PCR reads using MiXCR and keeps one entry per CDR3 protein. The table has 350,000 to 500,000 distinct CDR3 sequences, over 15% seen once; the top ten hold 23%. The time point here: newly diagnosed GD, antithyroid drugs for less than 3 months. RNA from PBMCs was the source of the TCR library. The entry originates in a study of regulatory T cells in long-lasting Graves disease. Study-wide context: Less than 3 months of antithyroid drugs had been taken by newly diagnosed Graves' patients.

The CDR3 sequence is 16 residues long. In germline, CDR1 is MGHRA, CDR2 YSYEKL. The V segment lost 0 bases and the J segment 5 bases; nucleotides outside the gene matches: 9. Another study also made use of these data, one on T cells in Graves' hyperthyroidism and ophthalmopathy. Turning to that study: The patients, who ranged from 18 to 65 in age, presented with newly diagnosed hyperthyroidism lasting under 2 months. HTBI primers were employed in a first-round RT-PCR of the TCR CDR3. Blood samples included most of the expanded thyroid clonotypes exceeding 0.001.

This specimen consisted of peripheral blood mononuclear cells (PBMCs), obtained at new diagnosis, from a patient treated with antithyroid drugs. The source of this sequence is a woman in her late teens or twenties with Graves disease. The genes are TRBV4-1 and TRBJ1-2, with TRBD1 identical over 7 bases. Written as DNA, the CDR3 is TGCGCCAGCAGCCAAGATGGGCACAGGGGAGGATATGGCTACACCTTC. It translates to CASSQDGHRGGYGYTF.